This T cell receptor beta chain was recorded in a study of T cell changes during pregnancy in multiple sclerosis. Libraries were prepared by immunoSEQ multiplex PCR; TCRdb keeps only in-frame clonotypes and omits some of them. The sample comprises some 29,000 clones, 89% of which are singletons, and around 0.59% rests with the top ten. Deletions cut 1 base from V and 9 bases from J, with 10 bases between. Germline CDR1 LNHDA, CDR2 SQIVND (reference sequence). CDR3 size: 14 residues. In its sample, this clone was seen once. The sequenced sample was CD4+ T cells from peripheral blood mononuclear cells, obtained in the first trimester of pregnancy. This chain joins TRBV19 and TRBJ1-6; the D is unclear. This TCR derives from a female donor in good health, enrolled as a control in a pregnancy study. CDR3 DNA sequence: TGTGCCAGTAGTATAGGTCTAAGGAGTTCACCCCTCCACTTT. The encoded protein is CASSIGLRSSPLHF.